This T cell receptor beta chain was obtained from a study of T cell responses to AZD1222 COVID-19 vaccine. A word on this clone: The target antigen is unknown.

CDR3 length: 15 residues. Germline trimming cut 4 bases from V and 9 bases from J; bases unmatched to any gene: 12. Germline V lookup: CDR1 SGHVS, CDR2 FNYEAQ. General study findings and limits: Spike as a whole was targeted by vaccine-associated CD4 TCRs, dominant at 160-218 and 743-854. Among the donors, most were white British and more were female, and clonal diversity was possibly underestimated. Unmutated variant regions are reportedly targeted by nearly half of spike-specific TCRs.

Only in-frame clones appear in the TCRdb table, and some are missing; sequencing was by immunoSEQ multiplex PCR. Of roughly 70,000 clones in the sample, about 80% are singletons; the top ten hold more than 12%. The chain joins TRBV7-6 to TRBJ2-1, with 7 positions matching TRBD2. This TCR came from an adult who received the AZD1222 COVID-19 vaccine. The specimen was peripheral blood, collected 28 days after the second AZD1222 dose. The CDR3 DNA is TGTGCCAGCAGCTCGGCCGGGACTAACTTATTTGAGCAGTTCTTC. Translated: CASSSAGTNLFEQFF.